The clone carrying this T cell receptor beta chain was counted between two and nine times. Its antigen is not identified. This specimen comes from a study of neoadjuvant anti-PD-1 for oral cavity cancer. Overall study: Most patients had three to four biweekly doses of 3 mg/kg nivolumab before resection.

Germline V gene lookup returns CDR1 SSHAT and CDR2 FNYEAQ (reference sequence). This CDR3 spans 15 amino acids. Trimming at V came to 3 bases and at J to 4 bases, leaving 3 bases not matched to a gene. Whole-study findings and limits: With three patients per group, TCR findings need larger cohorts.

Repertoires were generated with immunoSEQ multiplex PCR, while TCRdb's copy carries only in-frame clones and drops some. In the table there are about 15,000 clones, about 70% of which are singletons. Sequencing used PBMCs, obtained before nivolumab (anti-PD-1) treatment. This sequence originates from a person aged 35-79 years with oral cavity squamous cell carcinoma. This sequence joins TRBV7-7 and TRBJ2-1; TRBD2 matches at 10 bases. CDR3 DNA sequence: TGTGCCAGCAGCTTTGGACTAGCGGTATACAATGAGCAGTTCTTC. Its translation is CASSFGLAVYNEQFF. Based on the CDR3 plus reference TRBV7-7 and TRBJ2-1, the full variable domain is GAGVSQSPRYKVTKRGQDVTLRCDPISSHATLYWYQQALGQGPEFLTYFNYEAQPDKSGLPSDRFSAERPEGSISTLTIQRTEQRDSAMYRCASSFGLAVYNEQFFGPGTRLTVL.